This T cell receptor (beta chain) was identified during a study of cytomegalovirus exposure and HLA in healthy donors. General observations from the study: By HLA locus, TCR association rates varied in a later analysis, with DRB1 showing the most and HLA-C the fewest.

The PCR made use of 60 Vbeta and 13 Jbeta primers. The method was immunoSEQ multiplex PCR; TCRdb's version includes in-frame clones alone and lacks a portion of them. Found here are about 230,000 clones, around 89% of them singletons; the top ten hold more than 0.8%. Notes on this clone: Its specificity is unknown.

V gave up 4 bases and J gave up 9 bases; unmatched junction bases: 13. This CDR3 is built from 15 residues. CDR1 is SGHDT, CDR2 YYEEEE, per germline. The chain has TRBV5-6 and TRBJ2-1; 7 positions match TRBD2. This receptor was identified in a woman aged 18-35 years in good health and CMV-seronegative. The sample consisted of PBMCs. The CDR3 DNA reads TGTGCCAGCAGCCCTCAAGCGGGATGGGTCGGTGAGCAGTTCTTC. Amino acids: CASSPQAGWVGEQFF.